This T cell receptor (beta chain) was captured in a study of tumor-infiltrating lymphocytes in primary liver carcinoma. Of note for this clonotype: What it recognizes is unknown. A clone one base away is much larger, so this may be a read error.

The study's findings and limits: Blood had a significantly lower top-250-clone fraction than tumors did (p = 0.039). Researchers did not compare CD4+ and CD8+ repertoires, as samples were bulk unsorted.

Germline lookup yields CDR1 ENHRY and CDR2 SYGVKD. V was cut by 11 bases and J by 1 base, with 17 bases left in between. The CDR3 loop spans 14 amino acids. Unsorted whole blood yielded blood RNA, and germline DNA was extracted as well. Using a constant-region primer together with ProtoScript II reverse transcriptase, TCR beta cDNA was made from approximately 0.55 ug of total RNA. Slightly modified ARM-PCR with three nested multiplex PCR rounds yielded TCR beta libraries. Both of the initial two PCR rounds ran for approximately 11 cycles and employed TRBV1-TRBV30 forward primers alongside a C-beta reverse primer. Each CDR3 protein is one row after TCRdb ran MiXCR on the multiplex PCR reads. The sample shows a few hundred thousand distinct CDR3 sequences, 45% to 70% of them seen only once.

The source of this sequence is a woman in her twenties or thirties with primary liver carcinoma and hepatitis B virus infection. The sample was peripheral blood. The chain carries TRBV10-3 and TRBJ1-1, with a possible D match to TRBD1 (5 bases). CDR3 sequence: CAGRRGAANTEAFF. CDR3 bases: TGTGCCGGCAGACGGGGCGCAGCGAACACTGAAGCTTTCTTT.